These T cell receptor beta chains were read from a single sample in a study of T cell responses to AZD1222 COVID-19 vaccine. Some clones are missing from TCRdb's copy, which holds only in-frame ones; the method was immunoSEQ multiplex PCR. The data hold under 140,000 clones, with approximately 94% observed a single time. This specimen consisted of peripheral blood, obtained 28 days after the second AZD1222 dose. The source of these receptors is an adult who received the AZD1222 COVID-19 vaccine. Each CDR3 is given with its conserved first and last residue. A D gene is named only where the DNA matches it firmly.

d_call: NA; j_call: TRBJ1-1; v_call: TRBV6-6; cdr3_nt: TGTGCCAGCAGACCGTCCCGGGACGAAGCTTTCTTT; cdr3_aa: CASRPSRDEAFF
d_call: TRBD2; j_call: TRBJ2-5; v_call: TRBV5-1; cdr3_nt: TGCGCCAGCAGCTCAGGACTAGGCCGAAAAGAGACCCAGTACTTC; cdr3_aa: CASSSGLGRKETQYF
d_call: TRBD2; j_call: TRBJ2-7; v_call: TRBV19; cdr3_nt: TGTGCCAGTAGTAATCTAGCGGGAGGGTCCTACGAGCAGTACTTC; cdr3_aa: CASSNLAGGSYEQYF
d_call: NA; j_call: TRBJ1-3; v_call: TRBV2; cdr3_nt: TGTGCCAGCACGGGGGCTCGGACCTTCTCTGGAAACACCATATATTTT; cdr3_aa: CASTGARTFSGNTIYF
d_call: TRBD1; j_call: TRBJ2-2; v_call: TRBV2; cdr3_nt: TGTGCCAGCCGATTGGGACAGGCGAACACCGGGGAGCTGTTTTTT; cdr3_aa: CASRLGQANTGELFF
d_call: TRBD1; j_call: TRBJ2-2; v_call: TRBV5-7; cdr3_nt: TGTGCCAGCAGCTTAACAGGGGGCTTAAACACCGGGGAGCTGTTTTTT; cdr3_aa: CASSLTGGLNTGELFF
d_call: NA; j_call: TRBJ1-5; v_call: TRBV18; cdr3_nt: TGTGCCAGCTCACCACAGGCAGACTACCGCAATCAGCCCCAGCATTTT; cdr3_aa: CASSPQADYRNQPQHF
d_call: NA; j_call: TRBJ2-7; v_call: TRBV27; cdr3_nt: TGTGCCAGCAGATTTCAAGCGGTCCCGACGGAGCAGTACTTC; cdr3_aa: CASRFQAVPTEQYF
d_call: NA; j_call: TRBJ1-3; v_call: TRBV18; cdr3_nt: TGTGCCAGCTCACCCCCCCCCAGCGCAGACAACTCTGGAAACACCATATATTTT; cdr3_aa: CASSPPPSADNSGNTIYF
d_call: NA; j_call: TRBJ1-2; v_call: TRBV6-5; cdr3_nt: TGTGCCAGCAGTAGGTTAGGGGGGGACTATGGCTACACCTTC; cdr3_aa: CASSRLGGDYGYTF
d_call: NA; j_call: TRBJ2-3; v_call: TRBV3-1/TRBV3-2; cdr3_nt: TGTGCCAGCAGCCAAGTCCCAGATACGCAGTATTTT; cdr3_aa: CASSQVPDTQYF